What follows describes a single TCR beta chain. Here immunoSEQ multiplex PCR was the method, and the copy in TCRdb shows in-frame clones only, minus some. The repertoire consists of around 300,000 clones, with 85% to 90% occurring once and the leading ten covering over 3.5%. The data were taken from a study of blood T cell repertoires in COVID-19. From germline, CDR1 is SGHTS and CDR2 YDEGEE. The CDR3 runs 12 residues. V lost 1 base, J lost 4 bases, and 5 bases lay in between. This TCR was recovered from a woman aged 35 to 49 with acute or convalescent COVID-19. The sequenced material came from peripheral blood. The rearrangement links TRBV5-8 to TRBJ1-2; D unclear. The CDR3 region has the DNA TGTGCCAGCAGCTTGAGGAGCTATGGCTACACCTTC. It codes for CASSLRSYGYTF. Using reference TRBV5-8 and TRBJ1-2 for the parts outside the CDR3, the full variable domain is EAGVTQSPTHLIKTRGQQATLRCSPISGHTSVYWYQQALGLGLQFLLWYDEGEERNRGNFPPRFSGRQFPNYSSELNVNALELEDSALYLCASSLRSYGYTFGSGTRLTVV.